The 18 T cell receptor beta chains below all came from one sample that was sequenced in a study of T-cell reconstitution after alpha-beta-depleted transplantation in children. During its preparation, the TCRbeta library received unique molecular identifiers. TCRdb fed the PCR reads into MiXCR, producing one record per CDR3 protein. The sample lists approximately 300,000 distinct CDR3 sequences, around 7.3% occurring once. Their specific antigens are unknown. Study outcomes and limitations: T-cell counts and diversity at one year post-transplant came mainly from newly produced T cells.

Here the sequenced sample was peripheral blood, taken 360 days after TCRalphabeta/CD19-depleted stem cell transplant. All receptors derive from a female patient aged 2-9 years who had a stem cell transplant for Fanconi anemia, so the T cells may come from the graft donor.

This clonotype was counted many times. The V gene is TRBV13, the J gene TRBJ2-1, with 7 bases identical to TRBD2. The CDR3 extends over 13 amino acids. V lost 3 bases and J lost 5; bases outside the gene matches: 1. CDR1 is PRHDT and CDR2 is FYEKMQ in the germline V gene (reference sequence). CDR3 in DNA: TGTGCCAGCAGCTTCACTAGCGACAATGAGCAGTTCTTC. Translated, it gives CASSFTSDNEQFF.

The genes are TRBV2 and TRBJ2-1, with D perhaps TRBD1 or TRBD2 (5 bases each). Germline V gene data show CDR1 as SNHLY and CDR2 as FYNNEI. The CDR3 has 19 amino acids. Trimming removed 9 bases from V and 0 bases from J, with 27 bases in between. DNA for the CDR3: TGTGCCAGTACCTGGGACCTTAGCCCTAGGCTATCCTCCTACAATGAGCAGTTCTTC. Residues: CASTWDLSPRLSSYNEQFF. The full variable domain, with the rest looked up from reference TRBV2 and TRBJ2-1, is EPEVTQTPSHQVTQMGQEVILRCVPISNHLYFYWYRQILGQKVEFLVSFYNNEISEKSEIFDDQFSVERPDGSNFTLKIRSTKLEDSAMYFCASTWDLSPRLSSYNEQFFGPGTRLTVL.

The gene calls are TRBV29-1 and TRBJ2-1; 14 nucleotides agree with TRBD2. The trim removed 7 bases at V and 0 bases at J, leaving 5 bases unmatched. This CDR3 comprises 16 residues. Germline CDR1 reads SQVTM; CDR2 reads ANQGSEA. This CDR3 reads CSGRTSGGSSYNEQFF. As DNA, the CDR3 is TGCAGCGGACGGACTAGCGGGGGGAGCTCCTACAATGAGCAGTTCTTC.

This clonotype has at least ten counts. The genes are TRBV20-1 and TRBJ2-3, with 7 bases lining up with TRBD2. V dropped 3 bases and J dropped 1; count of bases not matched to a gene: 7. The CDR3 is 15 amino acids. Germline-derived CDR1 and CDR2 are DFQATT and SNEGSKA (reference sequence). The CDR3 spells CSARTPSGRTDTQYF. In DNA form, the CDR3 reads TGCAGTGCTAGGACGCCTAGCGGACGCACAGATACGCAGTATTTT.

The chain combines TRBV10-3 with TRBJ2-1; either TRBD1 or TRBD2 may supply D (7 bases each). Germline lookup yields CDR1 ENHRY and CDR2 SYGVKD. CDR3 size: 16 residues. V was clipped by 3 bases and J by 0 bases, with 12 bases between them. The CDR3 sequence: CAISDRGRASYNEQFF. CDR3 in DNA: TGTGCCATCAGTGACAGGGGGAGGGCCTCCTACAATGAGCAGTTCTTC.

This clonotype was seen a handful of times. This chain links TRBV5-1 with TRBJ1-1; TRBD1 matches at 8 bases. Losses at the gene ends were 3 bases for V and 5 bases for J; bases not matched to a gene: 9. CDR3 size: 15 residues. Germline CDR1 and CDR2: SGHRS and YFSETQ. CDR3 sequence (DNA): TGCGCCAGCAGCTATTCCGGACAGGGAGAGACTGAAGCTTTCTTT. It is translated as CASSYSGQGETEAFF.

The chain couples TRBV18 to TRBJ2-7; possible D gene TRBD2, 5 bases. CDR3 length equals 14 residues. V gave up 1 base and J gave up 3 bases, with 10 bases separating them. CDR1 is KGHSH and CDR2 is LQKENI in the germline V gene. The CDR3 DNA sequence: TGTGCCAGCTCACCACGGCCAGACTACTACGAGCAGTACGTC. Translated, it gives CASSPRPDYYEQYV.

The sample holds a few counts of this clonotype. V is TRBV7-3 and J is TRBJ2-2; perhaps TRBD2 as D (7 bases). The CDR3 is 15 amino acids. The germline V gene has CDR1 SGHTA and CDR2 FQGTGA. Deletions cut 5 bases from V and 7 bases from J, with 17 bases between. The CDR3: CASSIHGGPDGELFF. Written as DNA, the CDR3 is TGTGCCAGCAGCATCCACGGGGGGCCTGACGGGGAGCTGTTTTTT.

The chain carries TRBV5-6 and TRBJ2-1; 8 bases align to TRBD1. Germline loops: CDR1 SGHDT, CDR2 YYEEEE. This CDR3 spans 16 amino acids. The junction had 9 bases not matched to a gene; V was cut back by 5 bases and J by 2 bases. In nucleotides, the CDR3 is TGTGCCAGCAGGGAACAGGGGGGCTCCACCTACAATGAGCAGTTCTTC. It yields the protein CASREQGGSTYNEQFF.

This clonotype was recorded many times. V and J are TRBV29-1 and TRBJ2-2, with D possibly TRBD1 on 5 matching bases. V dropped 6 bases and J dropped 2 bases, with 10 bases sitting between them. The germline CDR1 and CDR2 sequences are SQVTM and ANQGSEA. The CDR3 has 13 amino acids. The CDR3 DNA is TGCAGCGTCCCCAGGGATAACACCGGGGAGCTGTTTTTT. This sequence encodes CSVPRDNTGELFF.

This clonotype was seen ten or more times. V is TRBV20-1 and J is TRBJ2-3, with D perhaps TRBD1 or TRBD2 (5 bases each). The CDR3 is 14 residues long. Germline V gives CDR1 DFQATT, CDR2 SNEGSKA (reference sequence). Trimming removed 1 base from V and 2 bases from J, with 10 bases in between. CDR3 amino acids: CSARASGTTDTQYF. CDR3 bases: TGCAGTGCTAGAGCCTCGGGGACCACAGATACGCAGTATTTT.

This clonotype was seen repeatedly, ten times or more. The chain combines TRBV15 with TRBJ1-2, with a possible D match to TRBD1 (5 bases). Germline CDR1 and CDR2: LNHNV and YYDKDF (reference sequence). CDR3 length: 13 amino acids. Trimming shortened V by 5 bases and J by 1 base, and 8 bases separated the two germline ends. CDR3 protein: CATSRDSNYGYTF. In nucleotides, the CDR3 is TGTGCCACCAGCCGTGACAGTAACTATGGCTACACCTTC.

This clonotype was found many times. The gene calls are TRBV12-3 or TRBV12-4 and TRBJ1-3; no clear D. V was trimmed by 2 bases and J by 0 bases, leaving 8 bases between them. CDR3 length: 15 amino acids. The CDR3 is CASSLTHSSGNTIYF. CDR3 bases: TGTGCCAGCAGTTTAACTCACAGCTCTGGAAACACCATATATTTT.

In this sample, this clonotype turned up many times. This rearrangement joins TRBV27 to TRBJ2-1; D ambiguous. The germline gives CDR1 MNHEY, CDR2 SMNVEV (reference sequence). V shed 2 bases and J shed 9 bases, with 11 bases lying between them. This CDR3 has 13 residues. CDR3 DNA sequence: TGTGCCAGCAGTTTACAAACATCTGGTGAGCAGTTCTTC. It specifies CASSLQTSGEQFF.

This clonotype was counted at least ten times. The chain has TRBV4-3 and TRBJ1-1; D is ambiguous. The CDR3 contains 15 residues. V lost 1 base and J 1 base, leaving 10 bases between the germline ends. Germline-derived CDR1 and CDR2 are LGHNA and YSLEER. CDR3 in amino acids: CASSQVSLTNTEAFF. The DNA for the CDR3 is TGCGCCAGCAGCCAAGTGTCCCTGACGAACACTGAAGCTTTCTTT.

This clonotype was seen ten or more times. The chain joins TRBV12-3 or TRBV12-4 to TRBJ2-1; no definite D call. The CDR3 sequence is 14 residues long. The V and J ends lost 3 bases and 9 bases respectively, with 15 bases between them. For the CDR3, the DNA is TGTGCCAGCAGTTTCCGACTTGAAGCTGGTGAGCAGTTCTTC. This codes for CASSFRLEAGEQFF.

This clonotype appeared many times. CDR3 DNA: TGCGCCAGCAGCTTGCCAGCGGGGGGGCCCTTACAAGAGACCCAGTACTTC. Its translation is CASSLPAGGPLQETQYF. The genes are TRBV5-1 and TRBJ2-5; 10 bases are a match to TRBD2. The CDR3 covers 17 residues. CDR1 is SGHRS, CDR2 YFSETQ, per germline. V was clipped by 1 base and J by 2 bases; unmatched bases: 8.

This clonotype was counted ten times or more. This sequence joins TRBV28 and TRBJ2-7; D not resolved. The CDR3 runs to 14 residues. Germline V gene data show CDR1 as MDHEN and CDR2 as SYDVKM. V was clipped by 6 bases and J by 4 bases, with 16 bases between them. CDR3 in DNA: TGTGCCAGCAGACGAGGCGGTATGATTTACGAGCAGTACTTC. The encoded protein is CASRRGGMIYEQYF.